This T cell receptor (beta chain) was profiled in a study of cytomegalovirus exposure and HLA in healthy donors. The PCR contained 60 Vbeta and 13 Jbeta primers. The assay was immunoSEQ multiplex PCR, and TCRdb's table has in-frame clones only and misses some. The data hold 100,000 to 150,000 clones, with roughly 70% observed a single time. The CDR3 spans 15 residues. V dropped 2 bases and J dropped 1 base, with 11 bases sitting between them. Germline lookup yields CDR1 MGHDK and CDR2 SYGVNS. The gene calls are TRBV25-1 and TRBJ1-1, with D unclear. The TCR originated in a man aged 35 to 55 in good health and CMV-seropositive. Sequenced input: PBMCs. In nucleotides, the CDR3 is TGTGCCAGCAGTGAACATGGAGGAAGGAACACTGAAGCTTTCTTT. Translating gives CASSEHGGRNTEAFF.